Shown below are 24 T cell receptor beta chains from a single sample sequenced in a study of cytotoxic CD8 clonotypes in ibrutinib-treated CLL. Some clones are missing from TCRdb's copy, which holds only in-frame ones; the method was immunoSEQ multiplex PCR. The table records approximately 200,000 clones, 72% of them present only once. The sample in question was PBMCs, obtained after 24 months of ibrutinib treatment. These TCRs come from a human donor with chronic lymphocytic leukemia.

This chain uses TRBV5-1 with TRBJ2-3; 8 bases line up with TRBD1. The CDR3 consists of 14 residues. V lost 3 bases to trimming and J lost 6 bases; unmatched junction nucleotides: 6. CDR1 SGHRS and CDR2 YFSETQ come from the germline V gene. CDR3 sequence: CASSWGQAADTQYF. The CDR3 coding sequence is TGCGCCAGCAGCTGGGGACAGGCGGCGGATACGCAGTATTTT.

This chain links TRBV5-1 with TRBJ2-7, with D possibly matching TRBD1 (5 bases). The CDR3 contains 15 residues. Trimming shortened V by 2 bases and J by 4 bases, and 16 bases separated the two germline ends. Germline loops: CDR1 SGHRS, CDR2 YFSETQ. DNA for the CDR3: TGCGCCAGCAGCTTTGAAGGGGAAGACTGGTACGAGCAGTACTTC. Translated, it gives CASSFEGEDWYEQYF. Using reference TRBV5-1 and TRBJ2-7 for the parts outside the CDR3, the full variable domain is KAGVTQTPRYLIKTRGQQVTLSCSPISGHRSVSWYQQTPGQGLQFLFEYFSETQRNKGNFPGRFSGRQFSNSRSEMNVSTLELGDSALYLCASSFEGEDWYEQYFGPGTRLTVT.

The DNA of the CDR3 is TGTGCCAGCAGCTTAGGGGTTGGGGCTGAAGCTTTCTTT. As protein: CASSLGVGAEAFF. The genes are TRBV7-9 and TRBJ1-1; D not certain. CDR3 length: 13 residues. The germline V gene has CDR1 SEHNR and CDR2 FQNEAQ (reference sequence). V lost 1 base and J lost 6, with 9 bases in between.

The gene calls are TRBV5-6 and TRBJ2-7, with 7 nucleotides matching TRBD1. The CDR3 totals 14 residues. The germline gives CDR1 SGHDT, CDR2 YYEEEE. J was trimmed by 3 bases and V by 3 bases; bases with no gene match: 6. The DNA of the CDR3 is TGTGCCAGCAGCTGGGGGACAGCCCACTACGAGCAGTACTTC. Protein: CASSWGTAHYEQYF.

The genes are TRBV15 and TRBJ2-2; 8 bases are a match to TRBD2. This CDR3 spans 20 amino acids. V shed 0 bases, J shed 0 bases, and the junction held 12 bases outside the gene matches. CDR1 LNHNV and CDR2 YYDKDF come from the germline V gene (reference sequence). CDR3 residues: CATSREPWSNGRANTGELFF. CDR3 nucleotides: TGTGCCACCAGCAGAGAGCCTTGGAGTAACGGGAGGGCGAACACCGGGGAGCTGTTTTTT.

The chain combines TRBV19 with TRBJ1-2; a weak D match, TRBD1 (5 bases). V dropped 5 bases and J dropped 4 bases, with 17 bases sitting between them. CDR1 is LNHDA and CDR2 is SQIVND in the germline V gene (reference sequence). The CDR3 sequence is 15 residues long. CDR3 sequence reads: CASSPGGGFSYGYTF. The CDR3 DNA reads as TGTGCCAGTAGTCCAGGCGGGGGTTTTTCCTATGGCTACACCTTC.

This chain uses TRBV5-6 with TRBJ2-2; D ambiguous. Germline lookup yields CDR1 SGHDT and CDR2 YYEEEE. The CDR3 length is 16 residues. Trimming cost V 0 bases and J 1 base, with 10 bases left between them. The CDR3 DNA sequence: TGTGCCAGCAGCTTGGTTCTAGTACAGAACACCGGGGAGCTGTTTTTT. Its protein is CASSLVLVQNTGELFF.

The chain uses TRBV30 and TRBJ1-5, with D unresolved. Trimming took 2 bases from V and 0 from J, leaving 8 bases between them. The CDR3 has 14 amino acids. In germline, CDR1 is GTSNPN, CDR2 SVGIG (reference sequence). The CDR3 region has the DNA TGTGCCTGGAGTAAGAAATTTAGCAATCAGCCCCAGCATTTT. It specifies CAWSKKFSNQPQHF.

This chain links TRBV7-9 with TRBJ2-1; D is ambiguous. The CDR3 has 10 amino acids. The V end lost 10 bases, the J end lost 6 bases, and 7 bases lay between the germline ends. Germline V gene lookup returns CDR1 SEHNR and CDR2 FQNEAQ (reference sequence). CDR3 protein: CATQVNEQFF. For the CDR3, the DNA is TGTGCCACGCAGGTCAATGAGCAGTTCTTC.

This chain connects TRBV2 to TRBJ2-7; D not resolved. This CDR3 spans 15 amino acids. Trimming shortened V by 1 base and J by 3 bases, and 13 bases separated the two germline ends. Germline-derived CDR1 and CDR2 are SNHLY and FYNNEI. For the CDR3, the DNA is TGTGCCAGCAGTGAAGGGCAGGCAGTTGTCTACGAGCAGTACTTC. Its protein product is CASSEGQAVVYEQYF. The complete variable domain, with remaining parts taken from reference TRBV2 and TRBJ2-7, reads EPEVTQTPSHQVTQMGQEVILRCVPISNHLYFYWYRQILGQKVEFLVSFYNNEISEKSEIFDDQFSVERPDGSNFTLKIRSTKLEDSAMYFCASSEGQAVVYEQYFGPGTRLTVT.

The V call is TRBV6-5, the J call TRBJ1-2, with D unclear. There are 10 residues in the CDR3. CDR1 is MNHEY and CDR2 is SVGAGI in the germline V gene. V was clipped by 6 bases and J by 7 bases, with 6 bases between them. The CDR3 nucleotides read TGTGCCAGCAGGGGGTTTGGCTACACCTTC. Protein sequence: CASRGFGYTF.

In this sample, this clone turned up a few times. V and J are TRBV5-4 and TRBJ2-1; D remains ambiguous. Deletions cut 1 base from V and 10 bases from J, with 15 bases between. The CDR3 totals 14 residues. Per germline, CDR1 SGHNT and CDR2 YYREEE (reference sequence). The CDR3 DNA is TGTGCCAGCAGCTTGCCCTCCCTACAAGGGGAGCAGTTCTTC. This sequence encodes CASSLPSLQGEQFF.

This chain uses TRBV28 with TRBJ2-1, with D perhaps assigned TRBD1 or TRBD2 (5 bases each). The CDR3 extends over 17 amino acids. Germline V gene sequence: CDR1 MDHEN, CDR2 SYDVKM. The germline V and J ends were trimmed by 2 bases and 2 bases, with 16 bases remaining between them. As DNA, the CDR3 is TGTGCCAGCAGTTTAAAGACTTTTAGGGACCCCTACAATGAGCAGTTCTTC. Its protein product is CASSLKTFRDPYNEQFF.

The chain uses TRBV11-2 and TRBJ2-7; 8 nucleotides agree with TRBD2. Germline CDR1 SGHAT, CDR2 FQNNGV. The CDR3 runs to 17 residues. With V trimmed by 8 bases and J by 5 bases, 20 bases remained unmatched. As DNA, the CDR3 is TGTGCCAGCGGACCCCGGGTAGCGGGATATAACCCCCACGAGCAGTACTTC. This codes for CASGPRVAGYNPHEQYF.

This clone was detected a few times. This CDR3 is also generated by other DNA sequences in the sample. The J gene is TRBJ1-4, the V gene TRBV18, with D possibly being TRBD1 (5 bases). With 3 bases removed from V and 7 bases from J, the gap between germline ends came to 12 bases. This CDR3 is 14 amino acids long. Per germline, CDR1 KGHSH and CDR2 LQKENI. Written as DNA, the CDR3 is TGTGCCAGCTCACCTCCGGGGGACGCTGAAAAACTGTTTTTT. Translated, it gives CASSPPGDAEKLFF. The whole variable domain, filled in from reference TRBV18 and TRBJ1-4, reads NAGVMQNPRHLVRRRGQEARLRCSPMKGHSHVYWYRQLPEEGLKFMVYLQKENIIDESGMPKERFSAEFPKEGPSILRIQQVVRGDSAAYFCASSPPGDAEKLFFGSGTQLSVL.

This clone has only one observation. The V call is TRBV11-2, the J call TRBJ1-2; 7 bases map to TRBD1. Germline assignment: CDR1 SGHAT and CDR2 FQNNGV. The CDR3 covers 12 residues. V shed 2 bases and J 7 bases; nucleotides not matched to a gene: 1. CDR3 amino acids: CASSLNRGGYTF. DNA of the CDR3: TGTGCCAGCAGCTTAAACAGGGGTGGCTACACCTTC.

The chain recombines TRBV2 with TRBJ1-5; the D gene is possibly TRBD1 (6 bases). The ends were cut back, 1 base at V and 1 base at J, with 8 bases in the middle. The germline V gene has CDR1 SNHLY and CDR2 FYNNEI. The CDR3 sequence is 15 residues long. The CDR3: CASSEGRGSNQPQHF. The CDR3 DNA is TGTGCCAGCAGTGAAGGCAGGGGCAGCAATCAGCCCCAGCATTTT.

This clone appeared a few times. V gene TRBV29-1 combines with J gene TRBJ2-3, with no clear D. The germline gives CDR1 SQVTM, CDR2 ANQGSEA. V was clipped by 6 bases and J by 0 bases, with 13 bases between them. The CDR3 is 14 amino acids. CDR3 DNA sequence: TGCAGCGTGCGCATCTATACTAGCACAGATACGCAGTATTTT. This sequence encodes CSVRIYTSTDTQYF.

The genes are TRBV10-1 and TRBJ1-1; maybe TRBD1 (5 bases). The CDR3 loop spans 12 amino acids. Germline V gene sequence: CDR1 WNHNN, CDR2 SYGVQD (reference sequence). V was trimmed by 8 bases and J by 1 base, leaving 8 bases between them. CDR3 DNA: TGCGCCAGCTCGGGGCCGAACACTGAAGCTTTCTTT. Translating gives CASSGPNTEAFF.

CDR3 sequence (DNA): TGTGCCAGCAGCTTAGAGCCCTGGGGGGAAAAACTGTTTTTT. Amino acids: CASSLEPWGEKLFF. The chain joins TRBV11-2 to TRBJ1-4; D possibly corresponds to TRBD1 (5 bases). Trimming took 0 bases from V and 8 from J, leaving 10 bases between them. The CDR3 length is 14 residues. CDR1 SGHAT and CDR2 FQNNGV come from the germline V gene. Filled out from reference TRBV11-2 and TRBJ1-4, the complete variable domain reads EAGVAQSPRYKIIEKRQSVAFWCNPISGHATLYWYQQILGQGPKLLIQFQNNGVVDDSQLPKDRFSAERLKGVDSTLKIQPAKLEDSAVYLCASSLEPWGEKLFFGSGTQLSVL.

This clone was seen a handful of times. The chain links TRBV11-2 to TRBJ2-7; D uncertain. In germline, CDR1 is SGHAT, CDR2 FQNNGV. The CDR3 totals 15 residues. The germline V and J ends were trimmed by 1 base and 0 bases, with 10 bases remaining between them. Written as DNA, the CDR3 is TGTGCCAGCAGCTTAGCTGGTTACGGCTCCTACGAGCAGTACTTC. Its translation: CASSLAGYGSYEQYF.

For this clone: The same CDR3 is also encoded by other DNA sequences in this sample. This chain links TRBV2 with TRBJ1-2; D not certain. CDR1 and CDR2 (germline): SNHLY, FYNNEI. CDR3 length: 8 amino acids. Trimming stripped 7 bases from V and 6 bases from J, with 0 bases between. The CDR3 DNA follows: TGTGCCAGCAATGGCTACACCTTC. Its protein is CASNGYTF.

This chain's CDR3 is CASNYGQTEAFF. The CDR3 DNA reads as TGTGCCAGTAATTATGGGCAGACTGAAGCTTTCTTT. The genes are TRBV19 and TRBJ1-1; unclear D gene. Germline CDR1 is LNHDA and CDR2 is SQIVND (reference sequence). Trimming shortened V by 7 bases and J by 5 bases, and 11 bases separated the two germline ends. This CDR3 has 12 amino acids.

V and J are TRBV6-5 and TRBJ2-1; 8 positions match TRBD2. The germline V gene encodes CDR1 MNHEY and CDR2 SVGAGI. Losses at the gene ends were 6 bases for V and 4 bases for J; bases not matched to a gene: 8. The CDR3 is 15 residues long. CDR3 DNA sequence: TGTGCCAGCAGCCTACTAGCGGAAAATTACAATGAGCAGTTCTTC. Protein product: CASSLLAENYNEQFF.